This T cell receptor beta chain is drawn from a study of shared T cell receptors in the human thymus. Germline V gene sequence: CDR1 SGDLS, CDR2 YYNGEE. V was pared by 2 bases and J by 4 bases, with 10 bases between. The CDR3 contains 13 residues. The method was immunoSEQ multiplex PCR; TCRdb's version includes in-frame clones alone and lacks a portion of them. The table has approximately 760,000 clones, 80% to 90% seen once. On this clone itself: Other DNA sequences within the sample encode an identical CDR3.

This sample was shared with a second study, whose subject was human thymus T cells.

This chain uses TRBV9 with TRBJ2-7, with D uncertain. The TCR was taken from a girl less than two years old with a congenital heart defect. The sequenced sample consisted of thymocytes. CDR3 sequence (DNA): TGTGCCAGCAGCGTTGGGCCGACGTACGAGCAGTACTTC. This codes for CASSVGPTYEQYF.